These T cell receptor beta chains were read from a single sample in a study of response to subunit inactivated influenza vaccine. TCRdb redid the calling of the RT-PCR reads with MiXCR, one entry per CDR3 protein. The repertoire holds some 800,000 distinct CDR3 sequences, with roughly 20% as singletons. This sample comprised PBMCs from blood, obtained 5 to 6 days after vaccination. Receptor source: a man aged 50-59 years who received an inactivated influenza vaccine. CDR3s include the opening cysteine and the closing phenylalanine or tryptophan. Each record gives: V gene, clone size, J gene, D gene, CDR3 protein, CDR3 DNA. D genes are given only for firm matches. Clone sizes are given selectively: once, few, many, or a class where the clone is expanded.

>TRBV12-3/TRBV12-4|many|TRBJ1-1|-
CASSTGWGDTEAFF
TGTGCCAGCAGCACAGGTTGGGGAGACACTGAAGCTTTCTTT
>TRBV9|few|TRBJ2-1|-
CASSVVSGSSYNEQFF
TGTGCCAGCAGCGTAGTAAGCGGTAGCTCCTACAATGAGCAGTTCTTC
>TRBV5-1|few|TRBJ1-4|-
CASSFSRAGEKLFF
TGCGCCAGCAGCTTCAGCAGGGCGGGAGAAAAACTGTTTTTT
>TRBV6-2/TRBV6-3|few|TRBJ1-5|-
CASSYSGRAVGWPQHF
TGTGCCAGCAGTTACTCGGGCAGGGCGGTAGGATGGCCCCAGCATTTT
>TRBV5-1|-|TRBJ2-5|-
CASSLAGRGGFETQYF
TGCGCCAGCAGCTTGGCCGGCAGGGGAGGTTTTGAGACCCAGTACTTC
>TRBV29-1|few|TRBJ2-7|TRBD1
CSAGTEVGEQYF
TGCAGCGCAGGGACAGAGGTAGGGGAGCAGTACTTC
>TRBV30|few|TRBJ2-3|TRBD2
CAWTGLAPSTDTQYF
TGTGCCTGGACCGGACTAGCGCCGAGCACAGATACGCAGTATTTT
>TRBV12-3/TRBV12-4|-|TRBJ1-5|-
CASSFGPKEPQHF
TGTGCCAGCAGTTTCGGCCCCAAGGAGCCCCAGCATTTT
>TRBV6-4|-|TRBJ2-1|TRBD2
CASSDPQLAGGGEQFF
TGTGCCAGCAGTGACCCCCAACTAGCGGGGGGCGGAGAGCAGTTCTTC
>TRBV24-1|-|TRBJ2-1|-
CATSGVGGAYNEQFF
TGTGCCACCAGTGGAGTAGGGGGTGCCTACAATGAGCAGTTCTTC
>TRBV5-1|many|TRBJ2-5|-
CASSFRGPGRNQETQYF
TGCGCCAGCAGCTTCAGGGGTCCAGGCAGAAACCAAGAGACCCAGTACTTC
>TRBV5-1|-|TRBJ2-3|-
CASSLDPSVADTQYF
TGCGCCAGCAGCTTGGATCCTTCGGTGGCAGATACGCAGTATTTT
>TRBV7-2|-|TRBJ2-7|TRBD2
CASSLLLAGWDEQYF
TGTGCCAGCAGCTTATTGCTAGCGGGATGGGACGAGCAGTACTTC
>TRBV20-1|-|TRBJ2-7|TRBD1
CRTGQGAYEQYF
TGCAGGACGGGACAGGGGGCCTACGAGCAGTACTTC
>TRBV4-2|-|TRBJ2-1|-
CASSQDIGSSYNEQFF
TGTGCCAGCAGCCAAGATATTGGATCTTCCTACAATGAGCAGTTCTTC
>TRBV27|few|TRBJ2-1|TRBD2
CASSFRLAGGYNEQFF
TGTGCCAGCAGTTTCCGGCTAGCGGGGGGCTACAATGAGCAGTTCTTC
>TRBV4-3|-|TRBJ1-1|-
CASSQGGWQGTEAFF
TGCGCCAGCAGCCAAGGAGGCTGGCAAGGTACTGAAGCTTTCTTT
>TRBV20-1|-|TRBJ1-4|-
CSARESLGREKLFF
TGCAGTGCTAGAGAGTCCCTGGGCCGAGAAAAACTGTTTTTT
>TRBV7-9|-|TRBJ1-2|-
CASSLRRARDGYTF
TGTGCCAGCAGCTTAAGGCGGGCCCGGGACGGCTACACCTTC
>TRBV7-3|few|TRBJ2-1|TRBD2
CASSLMLSGSFNEQFF
TGTGCCAGCAGCTTAATGCTTAGCGGGAGTTTCAATGAGCAGTTCTTC